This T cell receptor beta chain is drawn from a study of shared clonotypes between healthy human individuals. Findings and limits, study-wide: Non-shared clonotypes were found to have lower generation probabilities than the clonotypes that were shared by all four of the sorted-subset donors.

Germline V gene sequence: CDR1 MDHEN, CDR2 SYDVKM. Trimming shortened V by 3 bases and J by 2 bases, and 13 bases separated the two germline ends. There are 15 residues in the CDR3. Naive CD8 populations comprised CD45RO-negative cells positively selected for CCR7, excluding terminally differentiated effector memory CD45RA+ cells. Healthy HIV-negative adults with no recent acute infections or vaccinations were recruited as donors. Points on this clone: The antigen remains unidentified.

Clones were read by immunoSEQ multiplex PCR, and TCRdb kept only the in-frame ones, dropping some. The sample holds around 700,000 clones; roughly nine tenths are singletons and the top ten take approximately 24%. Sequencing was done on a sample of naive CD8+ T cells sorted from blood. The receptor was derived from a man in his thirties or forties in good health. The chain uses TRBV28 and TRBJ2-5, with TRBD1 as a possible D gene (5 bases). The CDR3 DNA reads TGTGCCAGCAGTTTTTTGCAACGACAGCAAGAGACCCAGTACTTC. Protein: CASSFLQRQQETQYF.